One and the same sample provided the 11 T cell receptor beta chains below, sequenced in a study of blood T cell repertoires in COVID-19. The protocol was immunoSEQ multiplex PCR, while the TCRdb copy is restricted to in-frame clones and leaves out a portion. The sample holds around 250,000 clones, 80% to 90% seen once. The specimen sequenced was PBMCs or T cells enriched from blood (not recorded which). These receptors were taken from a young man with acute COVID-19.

Here the CDR3 reads CASRPLAGGSTGELFF. In DNA, the CDR3 is TGTGCCAGCAGGCCCCTAGCGGGGGGTAGCACCGGGGAGCTGTTTTTT. The chain carries TRBV27 and TRBJ2-2, with TRBD2 matching over 11 bases. The CDR3 contains 16 residues. Germline V CDR1 and CDR2: MNHEY, SMNVEV (reference sequence). V trimming: 6 bases; J trimming: 4 bases; junction bases outside the gene matches: 7.

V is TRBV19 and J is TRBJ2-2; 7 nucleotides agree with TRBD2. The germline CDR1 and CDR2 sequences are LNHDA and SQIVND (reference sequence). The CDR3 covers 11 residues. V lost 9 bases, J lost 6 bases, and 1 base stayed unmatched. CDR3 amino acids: CASGGSGELFF. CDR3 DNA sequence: TGTGCCAGCGGGGGGTCCGGGGAGCTGTTTTTT.

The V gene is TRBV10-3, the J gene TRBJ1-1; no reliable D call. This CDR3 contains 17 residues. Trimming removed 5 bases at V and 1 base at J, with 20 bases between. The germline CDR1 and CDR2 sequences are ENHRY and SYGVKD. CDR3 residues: CAISPTRSGGWNTEAFF. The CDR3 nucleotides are TGTGCCATCAGTCCAACTCGGTCAGGTGGGTGGAACACTGAAGCTTTCTTT.

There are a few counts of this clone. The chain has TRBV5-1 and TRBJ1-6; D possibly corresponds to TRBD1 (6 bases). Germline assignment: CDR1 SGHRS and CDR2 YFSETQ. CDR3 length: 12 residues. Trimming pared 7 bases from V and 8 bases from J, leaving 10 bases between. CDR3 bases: TGCGCCAGCGCAGGGGTTGATTCACCCCTCCACTTT. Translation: CASAGVDSPLHF.

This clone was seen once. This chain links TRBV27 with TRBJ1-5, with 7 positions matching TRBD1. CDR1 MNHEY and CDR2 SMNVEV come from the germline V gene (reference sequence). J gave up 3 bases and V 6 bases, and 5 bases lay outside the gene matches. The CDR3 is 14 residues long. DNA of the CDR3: TGTGCCAGCAGGGGGACAGCACCCAATCAGCCCCAGCATTTT. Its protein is CASRGTAPNQPQHF.

CDR3 sequence: CATRAYQGYEKLFF. CDR3 bases: TGTGCCACCAGGGCGTACCAGGGTTACGAAAAACTGTTTTTT. The chain joins TRBV19 to TRBJ1-4; tentatively, D is TRBD1 (5 bases). The CDR3 has 14 residues. Germline CDR1 is LNHDA and CDR2 is SQIVND (reference sequence). Deletions cut 10 bases from V and 8 bases from J, with 20 bases between.

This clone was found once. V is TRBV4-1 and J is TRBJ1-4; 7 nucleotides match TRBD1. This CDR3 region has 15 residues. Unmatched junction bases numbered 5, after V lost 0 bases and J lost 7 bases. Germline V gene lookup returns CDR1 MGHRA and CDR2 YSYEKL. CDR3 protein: CASSQEGTAVEKLFF. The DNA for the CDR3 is TGCGCCAGCAGCCAAGAGGGGACAGCCGTTGAAAAACTGTTTTTT.

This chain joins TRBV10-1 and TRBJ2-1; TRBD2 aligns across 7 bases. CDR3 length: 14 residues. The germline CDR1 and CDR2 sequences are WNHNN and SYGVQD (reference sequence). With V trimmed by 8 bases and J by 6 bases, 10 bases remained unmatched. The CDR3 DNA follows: TGCGCCAGCTATGGACTAGGGAAGAGCAATGAGCAGTTCTTC. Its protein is CASYGLGKSNEQFF.

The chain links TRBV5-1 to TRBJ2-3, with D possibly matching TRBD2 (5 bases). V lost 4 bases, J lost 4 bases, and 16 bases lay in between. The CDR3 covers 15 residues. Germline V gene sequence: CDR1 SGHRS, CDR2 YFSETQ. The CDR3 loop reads CASSRAGGAADTQYF. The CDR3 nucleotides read TGCGCCAGCAGCCGGGCGGGCGGAGCGGCAGATACGCAGTATTTT.

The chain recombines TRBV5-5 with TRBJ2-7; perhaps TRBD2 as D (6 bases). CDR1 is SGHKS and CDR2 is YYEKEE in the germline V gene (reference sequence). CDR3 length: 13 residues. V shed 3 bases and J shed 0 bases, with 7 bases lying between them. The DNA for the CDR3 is TGTGCCAGCAGCTGGGGGGTCTCCTACGAGCAGTACGTC. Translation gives CASSWGVSYEQYV.

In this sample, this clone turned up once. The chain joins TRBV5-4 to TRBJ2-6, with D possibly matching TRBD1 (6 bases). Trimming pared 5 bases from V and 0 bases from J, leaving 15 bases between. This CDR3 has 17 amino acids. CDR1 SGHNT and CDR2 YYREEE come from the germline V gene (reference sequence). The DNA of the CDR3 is TGTGCCAGCAGGCTCGGGACATCGAACTCTGGGGCCAACGTCCTGACTTTC. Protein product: CASRLGTSNSGANVLTF.